A selection of T cell receptor beta chains follows, all from one sample in a study of blood T cell repertoires in COVID-19. Assay: immunoSEQ multiplex PCR; the TCRdb copy retains only in-frame clones and omits some. The sample lists some 290,000 clones, around nine tenths seen once, with roughly a tenth in the top ten. Material for sequencing was PBMCs or T cells enriched from blood (not recorded which). Receptor source: a woman aged 25 to 39 who had recovered from COVID-19. CDR3s include the opening cysteine and the closing phenylalanine or tryptophan. The D gene is left open where the match is weak. Clone size is shown for a subset of rows, as once, few, many or a class of expanded clone.

D gene	J gene	V gene	clone size	CDR3 DNA	CDR3 protein
TRBD2	TRBJ2-1	TRBV27	NA	TGTGCCAGCAGTTTCCGGGTGGGAGGGGATGAGCAGTTCTTC	CASSFRVGGDEQFF
NA	TRBJ1-1	TRBV18	NA	TGTGCCAGCTCACCAGGGGGACTTTCTGGTAATGAAGCTTTCTTT	CASSPGGLSGNEAFF
NA	TRBJ2-1	TRBV6-2/TRBV6-3	NA	TGTGCCAGCAGTTATCCGCCGGTCGACGGAGAGGAGCAGTTCTTC	CASSYPPVDGEEQFF
TRBD2	TRBJ2-7	TRBV3-1/TRBV3-2	NA	TGTGCCAGCAGCTGGACTAGCGGAAGCTACGAGCAGTACTTC	CASSWTSGSYEQYF
TRBD1	TRBJ1-1	TRBV28	once	TGTGCCGCACGGACAGGGGTGAACACTGAAGCTTTCTTT	CAARTGVNTEAFF
NA	TRBJ1-2	TRBV2	NA	TGTGCCAGCAGTGAAACGAGGGCTGGTTACTATGGCTACACCTTC	CASSETRAGYYGYTF
TRBD2	TRBJ2-1	TRBV5-1	NA	TGCGCCAGCAGCCCGGGACTAGCGGGAAGCTCCTACAATGAGCAGTTCTTC	CASSPGLAGSSYNEQFF
NA	TRBJ1-6	TRBV3-1/TRBV3-2	NA	TGTGCCAGCAGCCAAGATATTCGGCAGGATGCAAATTCACCCCTCCACTTT	CASSQDIRQDANSPLHF
TRBD1	TRBJ2-5	TRBV9	NA	TGTGCCAGCGGCCGACAGGGAGCCGTCCAAGAGACCCAGTACTTC	CASGRQGAVQETQYF
TRBD2	TRBJ2-7	TRBV6-2/TRBV6-3	NA	TGTGCCAGCAGTTTCACCAGCGGGAACCCCTCCTACGAGCAGTACTTC	CASSFTSGNPSYEQYF
TRBD1	TRBJ1-5	TRBV2	NA	TGTGCCAGTAACAGGGGCGAAGAACCCCAGCATTTT	CASNRGEEPQHF
TRBD1	TRBJ2-7	TRBV19	NA	TGTGCCAGTAGTACGCAGGGGGCTTCGGACGAGCAGTACTTC	CASSTQGASDEQYF
NA	TRBJ1-3	TRBV7-2	NA	TGTGCCAGCAGCTTAGGTTTACAGGGAGTGTCCGTATATTTT	CASSLGLQGVSVYF
NA	TRBJ2-4	TRBV19	NA	TGTGCCAGTAGTATAGATCTCCCGAAGACTAGGCGGGAAAACATTCAGTACTTC	CASSIDLPKTRRENIQYF
NA	TRBJ2-7	TRBV15	NA	TGTGCCACCAGCAGAGGAGGGCCAGTCGACGAGCAGTACTTC	CATSRGGPVDEQYF
NA	TRBJ1-6	TRBV30	NA	TGTGCCTGGAGTAGCATAACAGGAGTAAATAATTCACCCCTCCACTTT	CAWSSITGVNNSPLHF
NA	TRBJ1-5	TRBV12-3/TRBV12-4	NA	TGTGCCAGCAGTTCAGCAAGGCGGCAGCCCCAGCATTTT	CASSSARRQPQHF
TRBD1	TRBJ1-6	TRBV2	few	TGTGCCGGACGGGACAGTCATAATTCGCCCCTCCACTTT	CAGRDSHNSPLHF
NA	TRBJ2-7	TRBV19	few	TGTGCCAGTAGTTGGGACACTTCCTACGAGCAGTACTTC	CASSWDTSYEQYF
NA	TRBJ1-4	TRBV10-3	NA	TGTGCCAGCGGAGAGTTTAGGAGTAATGAAAAACTGTTTTTT	CASGEFRSNEKLFF
NA	TRBJ1-2	TRBV28	NA	TGTGCCAGCAGCTATCCCCGGGGAACCTATGGCTACACCTTC	CASSYPRGTYGYTF
NA	TRBJ1-3	TRBV19	few	TGTGCCAGTAGTATAGCGGTTACTGGAAACACCATATATTTT	CASSIAVTGNTIYF
NA	TRBJ2-1	TRBV19	NA	TGTGCCAGTAGTAGAGCGGACTCCTACAATGAGCAGTTCTTC	CASSRADSYNEQFF
TRBD2	TRBJ2-5	TRBV7-2	NA	TGTGCCAGCAGCCCGCTAGCTAGCGGGAGGCTCCCTGGAGAGACCCAGTACTTC	CASSPLASGRLPGETQYF
TRBD2	TRBJ2-1	TRBV10-3	NA	TGTGCCATCAGGACTAGCGGGAATGAGCAGTTCTTC	CAIRTSGNEQFF
NA	TRBJ2-2	TRBV7-2	NA	TGTGCCAGCAGCTCCACGGCCAGGGGGGATACCGGGGAGCTGTTTTTT	CASSSTARGDTGELFF
TRBD1	TRBJ1-1	TRBV7-9	NA	TGTGCCAGCCCCACGGACAGGGGGCCGGACACTGAAGCTTTCTTT	CASPTDRGPDTEAFF